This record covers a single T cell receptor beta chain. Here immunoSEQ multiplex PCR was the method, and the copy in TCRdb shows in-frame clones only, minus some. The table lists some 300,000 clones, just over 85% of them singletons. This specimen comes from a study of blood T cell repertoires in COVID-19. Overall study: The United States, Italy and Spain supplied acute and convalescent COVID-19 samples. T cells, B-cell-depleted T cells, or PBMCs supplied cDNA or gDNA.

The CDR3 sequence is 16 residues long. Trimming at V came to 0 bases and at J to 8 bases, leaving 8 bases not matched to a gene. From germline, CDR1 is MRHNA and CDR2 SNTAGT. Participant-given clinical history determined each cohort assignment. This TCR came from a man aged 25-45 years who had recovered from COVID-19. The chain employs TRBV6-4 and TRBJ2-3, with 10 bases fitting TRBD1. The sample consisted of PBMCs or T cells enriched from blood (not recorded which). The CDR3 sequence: CASSDSGTGARGTQYF. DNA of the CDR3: TGTGCCAGCAGTGACTCCGGGACAGGGGCCCGTGGTACGCAGTATTTT.